This TCR beta chain was recorded in a study of blood T cell repertoires in COVID-19. Overall study: T cells, B-cell-depleted T cells, or PBMCs provided the cDNA or gDNA that served as material.

This clone has more than one count but fewer than ten. This CDR3 spans 15 amino acids. CDR1 and CDR2 (germline): SGHTA, FQGNSA. V gave up 5 bases and J gave up 6 bases, with 16 bases separating them. In the study's own analysis: Estimation of nucleated cell counts relied on the amplification of reference gene primers. Libraries were prepared by immunoSEQ multiplex PCR; TCRdb keeps only in-frame clonotypes and omits some of them. V and J calls and clone size follow that table, whereas D and trimming were derived from the DNA. The sample yields 180,000 or so clones, over 75% seen once. Membership in each cohort depended on participant-reported clinical history. All recovered Cohort 3 donors got two negative PCRs, got clearance, or saw symptom resolution.

This rearrangement joins TRBV7-2 to TRBJ1-4; tentative D call: TRBD1 (5 bases). Sequencing used PBMCs or T cells enriched from blood (not recorded which). The source of this sequence is a man in his fifties who had recovered from COVID-19. In DNA, the CDR3 is TGTGCCAGCAGCCAATGGGGCAGGGTAGATGAAAAACTGTTTTTT. Amino acids: CASSQWGRVDEKLFF.